The 17 T cell receptor beta chains reported below all come from one sample, sequenced in a study of post-analysis software for immune sequencing data. Incorporated into the TCR beta cDNA libraries were unique molecular identifiers, which served to reduce PCR and sequencing biases. TCRdb itself ran the PCR reads through MiXCR, one entry per CDR3 protein. The table lists about 430,000 distinct CDR3 sequences, approximately 39% of them singletons. Study results and caveats: Patients carried 4 or 5 TRBV segments more frequently than controls did, and TRBV5-6, TRBV5-1 and TRBV20-1 were among them.

No cognate antigen is known for these TCRs. The specimen was blood. The receptors originated from a girl aged 2 to 10 with multiple sclerosis.

CDR3 DNA sequence: TGTGCCAGCAGCTCTCCCGGGTCCATCACAGATACGCAGTATTTT. Translating it yields CASSSPGSITDTQYF. The chain employs TRBV5-5 and TRBJ2-3; D is unresolved. The CDR3 contains 15 residues. V was cut by 3 bases and J by 2 bases, with 13 bases left in between. Germline V lookup: CDR1 SGHKS, CDR2 YYEKEE (reference sequence).

On this clonotype itself: A read error may produce the germline difference seen at one junction end. The chain carries TRBV20-1 and TRBJ1-1; D gene unclear. The V gene's germline CDR1 is DFQATT and CDR2 SNEGSKA (reference sequence). The CDR3 length is 16 residues. Written as DNA, the CDR3 is TGCAGTGCTAGCGCCGGAAGGCCACTCATGAATACTGAAGCTTTCTTT. The encoded protein is CSASAGRPLMNTEAFF.

This clonotype was counted between two and nine times. The chain links TRBV4-3 to TRBJ1-2; TRBD1 agrees at 8 bases. Per germline, CDR1 LGHNA and CDR2 YSLEER. Germline trimming cut 4 bases from V and 6 bases from J; bases unmatched to any gene: 7. The length of the CDR3 is 14 residues. CDR3 bases: TGCGCCAGCAGCCTTCGGACAGGGTATCATGGCTACACCTTC. Translation: CASSLRTGYHGYTF.

This clonotype was recorded a few times. The V and J genes are TRBV28 and TRBJ2-1, with a possible D match to TRBD2 (6 bases). CDR1 and CDR2 from the germline V gene are MDHEN and SYDVKM. The CDR3 contains 13 residues. Trimming shortened V by 6 bases and J by 7 bases, and 13 bases separated the two germline ends. Here the CDR3 DNA reads TGTGCCAGCAGAATCGTGGCGGGGAATGAGCAGTTCTTC. Its protein product is CASRIVAGNEQFF. Using reference TRBV28 and TRBJ2-1 for the parts outside the CDR3, the full variable domain is DVKVTQSSRYLVKRTGEKVFLECVQDMDHENMFWYRQDPGLGLRLIYFSYDVKMKEKGDIPEGYSVSREKKERFSLILESASTNQTSMYLCASRIVAGNEQFFGPGTRLTVL.

The chain couples TRBV24-1 to TRBJ2-3; the match to TRBD2 covers 13 bases. The CDR3 runs to 17 residues. Germline loops: CDR1 KGHDR, CDR2 SFDVKD. V lost 2 bases, J lost 5 bases, and 6 bases stayed unmatched. CDR3 amino acids: CATSDYGLAGDRDTQYF. The CDR3 DNA is TGTGCCACCAGTGATTATGGACTAGCGGGAGATCGAGATACGCAGTATTTT.

A word on this clonotype: Compared with germline, one end of the junction differs, possibly owing to a read error. This chain links TRBV5-1 with TRBJ1-1, with D hard to call. The V gene's germline CDR1 is SGHRS and CDR2 YFSETQ. The CDR3 extends over 15 amino acids. The CDR3 sequence is CASSLERYMNTEALF. CDR3 nucleotides: TGCGCCAGCAGCTTGGAGAGATACATGAACACTGAAGCTTTGTTT.

The sample holds one count of this clonotype. The rearrangement links TRBV7-6 to TRBJ1-2, with unresolved D. This CDR3 is built from 14 residues. V was pared by 1 base and J by 6 bases, with 12 bases between. CDR1 and CDR2 (germline): SGHVS, FNYEAQ. DNA for the CDR3: TGTGCCAGCAGCTTAGATCCGGGGTTTGATGGCTACACCTTC. This codes for CASSLDPGFDGYTF.

This clonotype was counted between two and nine times. The J gene is TRBJ2-7, the V gene TRBV20-1, with D possibly matching TRBD1 (6 bases). This CDR3 region has 14 residues. The germline gives CDR1 DFQATT, CDR2 SNEGSKA (reference sequence). Trimming stripped 6 bases from V and 0 bases from J, with 15 bases between. CDR3 DNA: TGCAGTGCCGCCGGACAGCCACTCTCCTACGAGCAGTACTTC. Amino acid sequence: CSAAGQPLSYEQYF.

In this sample, this clonotype turned up a few times. The chain links TRBV4-3 to TRBJ2-5; D call uncertain. Germline V gene sequence: CDR1 LGHNA, CDR2 YSLEER. Between the trimmed V and J ends, which lost 1 base and 2 bases, there was a span of 11 bases. CDR3 size: 15 residues. CDR3 bases: TGCGCCAGCAGCCAAGTCCGGCACTATCAAGAGACCCAGTACTTC. This translates into CASSQVRHYQETQYF.

This chain connects TRBV6-2 or TRBV6-3 to TRBJ2-1; perhaps D is TRBD1 or TRBD2 (6 bases each). Trimming removed 0 bases at V and 9 bases at J, with 9 bases between. The CDR3 runs to 13 residues. Germline values: CDR1 MNHEY, CDR2 SVGEGT. The CDR3, as DNA: TGTGCCAGCAGTTACTCCGGGGGCGGTGAGCAGTTCTTC. Protein product: CASSYSGGGEQFF.

The sample holds a few counts of this clonotype. CDR3 amino acids: CASSPPQYQETQYF. The CDR3 nucleotides are TGTGCCAGCTCACCGCCACAGTACCAAGAGACCCAGTACTTC. This chain uses TRBV18 with TRBJ2-5; D uncertain. CDR1 is KGHSH, CDR2 LQKENI, per germline. V lost 3 bases to trimming and J lost 0 bases, with 8 bases between them. This CDR3 comprises 14 residues. Full variable domain (missing parts from reference TRBV18 and TRBJ2-5): NAGVMQNPRHLVRRRGQEARLRCSPMKGHSHVYWYRQLPEEGLKFMVYLQKENIIDESGMPKERFSAEFPKEGPSILRIQQVVRGDSAAYFCASSPPQYQETQYFGPGTRLLVL.

This clonotype was observed a handful of times. The V gene is TRBV18, the J gene TRBJ1-2; possible D gene TRBD1, 5 bases. Looked up from germline, CDR1 is KGHSH and CDR2 is LQKENI. V was pared by 6 bases and J by 8 bases, with 13 bases between. The CDR3 is 12 residues long. The CDR3 region is CASSPGVEGYTF. DNA of the CDR3: TGTGCCAGCTCTCCGGGGGTTGAAGGCTACACCTTC.

The V gene is TRBV5-5, the J gene TRBJ1-1; D might be TRBD1 (5 bases). The V end was cut by 0 bases, the J end by 2 bases, with 11 bases between. Looked up from germline, CDR1 is SGHKS and CDR2 is YYEKEE (reference sequence). The CDR3 totals 15 residues. For the CDR3, the DNA is TGTGCCAGCAGCTTGGAACGACAGAGAAACACTGAAGCTTTCTTT. Translated: CASSLERQRNTEAFF.

The sample holds a few counts of this clonotype. The chain is built from TRBV12-3 or TRBV12-4 and TRBJ2-7; D unclear. The CDR3 contains 14 residues. V was clipped by 5 bases and J by 5 bases, with 16 bases between them. DNA for the CDR3: TGTGCCAGCAGTCCCGGGTCCCTCCCCCACGAGCAGTACTTC. Residues: CASSPGSLPHEQYF.

This rearrangement joins TRBV12-3 or TRBV12-4 to TRBJ1-6, with D perhaps matching TRBD1 (5 bases). The CDR3 extends over 17 amino acids. V shed 4 bases and J shed 3 bases, with 16 bases lying between them. The CDR3 DNA sequence: TGTGCCAGCAGTTCAAAACCCGGGACGGACTATAATTCACCCCTCCACTTT. Its translation is CASSSKPGTDYNSPLHF.

The chain joins TRBV24-1 to TRBJ2-3, with 7 positions matching TRBD2. The CDR3 has 19 residues. The germline gives CDR1 KGHDR, CDR2 SFDVKD. V was pared by 0 bases and J by 7 bases, with 18 bases of the junction left unmatched. CDR3 protein: CATSDLTILVTSRRNTQYF. DNA for the CDR3: TGTGCCACCAGTGATTTGACCATTTTAGTGACTAGCCGCCGGAATACGCAGTATTTT.

The rearrangement uses TRBV7-2 and TRBJ2-3; D is unclear. CDR1 SGHTA and CDR2 FQGNSA come from the germline V gene. With 6 bases removed from V and 2 bases from J, the gap between germline ends came to 6 bases. The CDR3 spans 12 residues. The CDR3 region has the DNA TGTGCCAGCAGACCCTTCACAGATACGCAGTATTTT. Its translation is CASRPFTDTQYF.